This TCR beta chain stems from a study of cytomegalovirus exposure and HLA in healthy donors (dated by TCRdb to 2016 to 2017). Context from the whole study: An earlier analysis of 587 of the donors reported 250 to 300 Gb of sequence data and around 120 million unique TCR beta sequences obtained from around 190 million T cells. Around 330 gigabases of sequencing data and roughly 80 million unique TCR sequences made up an early release that covered about 640 HLA-typed donors. Rather than drawing on any new phenotypic data, the later analysis identified candidate immune exposures from TCR beta sequences and the way those sequences occurred across donors. About five DR-DQ haplotypes were handled as single units for association and clustering, since linkage in the cohort was strong. Every discovery cohort repertoire had been produced on one sequencing platform. An earlier analysis of roughly 600 of the donors used high-throughput TCR beta sequencing to judge whether each TCR beta V gene segment behaved as functional or pseudogenic. Using immunosequencing, the study profiled T cell repertoires from approximately 700 subjects and related those repertoires to cytomegalovirus serostatus. The study was designed to test whether signatures of past pathogen exposure could be identified by cataloging public T cell receptors. On average, 235,054 unique TCR beta nucleotide sequences were sequenced per donor among a few hundred genotyped donors of the cohort, with about 17% of those sequences being non-productive. Typing coverage varied by locus: roughly 620-630 donors for A, B, C, DRB1 and DQB1; some 520 for DQA1; approximately 570 for DPA1; 450 to 480 for DPB1. A later genetic analysis took genome-wide SNP genotypes for about three fifths of the 666 donors and used that subset as a discovery cohort. To predict cytomegalovirus infection status, the study brought together high-throughput TCR immunosequencing, statistical association of individual TCRs with disease status, and machine learning. Along with the approximately 700-subject first cohort, a separate validation cohort of roughly 110 different subjects was used. Donor age, sex, ethnicity and CMV serostatus were compiled alongside the repertoire data. Among the approximately 430 genotyped donors, approximately 81% belonged to the genetic ancestry cluster associated with self-reported Caucasian donors. Class I and class II HLA loci were covered by the typing at four-digit resolution. To study patterns of TCR occurrence, a later analysis re-analyzed previously published TCR beta repertoires from 666 donors and added high-resolution HLA genotyping.

Findings and caveats that apply to the study as a whole: According to a later analysis, TCR association rates differed among HLA loci, with DRB1 alleles showing the most associated TCRs and HLA-C alleles showing the fewest. CMV serostatus was the only immune exposure information available for the cohort. The study gave a list of over 150 TCR beta chains associated with cytomegalovirus. Linkage disequilibrium might explain the correlated functional status among segregating V segments, but an unknown experimental factor could not be excluded. Roughly uniform sequencing depth across donors was assumed in presence/absence analyses, although this assumption may not hold. The cohort was sequenced for TCR beta chains only, and without alpha or paired-chain data the features that could be detected were limited. The classifier was reported to diagnose cytomegalovirus status with high specificity and sensitivity in both the original and validation cohorts. A later analysis found that most CMV-associated TCR beta chains appeared HLA-restricted, with HLA associations seemingly driven largely by CMV exposure. An earlier analysis of some 590 of the donors showed that most TCR beta V segments appeared in productive rearrangements either about 87% or about 30% of the time, which broadly matched IMGT annotations. The authors suggested that the approach could potentially be extended to other disease states and immunological phenotypes. At a false discovery rate of 0.05, a later analysis linked 15,000 to 20,000 TCR beta sequences to specific HLA alleles. The earlier analysis of fewer than 750 of the donors excluded fewer than 20 rarely observed V segments, including chromosome 9 orphons, because counts were too low. A few of the identified cytomegalovirus-associated TCR beta chains were confirmed in vitro to be specific for cytomegalovirus antigens. Several of the top co-occurrence clusters appeared to be linked to parvovirus B19, influenza, CMV and Epstein-Barr virus, according to a later analysis. A later genetic analysis reported fewer N-insertions in productive TCRs among donors in an Asian-associated ancestry cluster than the roughly 700-donor mean. Most TCR sequences were observed very rarely across donors, whereas some public TCRs were present in many individuals. A cluster of highly shared sequence variants was judged likely to represent a technical artifact of the sequencing pipeline. An association between a missense DCLRE1C variant and V-gene and J-gene trimming of TCR beta chains was found in a later genetic analysis and replicated in an independent cohort. In a later analysis, HLA-associated TCR beta chains showed more clonal expansion and lower generation probabilities than non-associated chains that were equally common. Because HLA typing was missing for some donors at each locus, association tests included only the typed subset. A further reported finding was that TCR beta sequences accurately predicted the HLA-A and HLA-B alleles for most subjects in the first cohort. When HLA alleles, especially DR and DQ, strongly co-occurred, TCR associations were difficult to assign to individual alleles.

This clone was observed a few times. Its antigen is unknown. Base qualities are not at hand, and no much larger clone is one base apart. Library preparation used the immunoSEQ multiplex PCR assay. The multiplex PCR relied on a mix of 60 forward primers for TCR Vbeta segments and 13 reverse primers for TCR Jbeta segments. A multiplex PCR assay on genomic DNA amplified the CDR3 region of rearranged TCR beta genes. The Illumina HiSeq System was used to sequence the amplified TCR beta libraries as 87-base-pair reads. The paper's processing steps were these. Across the 700 or so repertoires, a later analysis counted 80 million or so unique TCR beta chains, around 11 million of which were shared by at least two donors. To remove PCR and sequencing errors, raw reads were error-corrected and collapsed into unique sequences using a nearest-neighbor algorithm that merged closely related sequences. V, D and J gene segments were assigned by aligning CDR3 sequences to IMGT reference sequences. For a sequence to be retained, at least a six-nucleotide match to both a V gene segment and a J gene segment was required. Rearrangements were classified as productive when the CDR3 lacked stop codons and remained in frame with V and J, and all other rearrangements were classified as non-productive. CDR3 was defined according to IMGT convention as the region running from the second conserved V-encoded cysteine to the conserved J-encoded phenylalanine. Sequences without an unambiguous match to a single V gene segment were excluded from the earlier analysis of 500 to 700 of the donors. In an earlier analysis of 500 to 750 of the donors, V segments were called functional above 56.7% productive rearrangements and were called segregating when the between-donor standard deviation exceeded 5%. A statistical classification framework was built for diagnosing cytomegalovirus status from the catalog of TCR beta chain sequences. In a later analysis, V and J genes were assigned by comparing TCR nucleotide sequences against IMGT/GENE-DB human TR gene sequences. In a later analysis, CDR3 sequences and most-parsimonious VDJ recombination scenarios were assigned using the TCRdist pipeline. In a later analysis, each TCR beta chain was defined by its CDR3 amino acid sequence together with its V-gene family, and reads without a unique V-gene family were excluded. As a way to deal with suspected cross-contamination and a sequencing artifact, a later analysis dropped 592 nucleotide sequences that were highly shared and had low generation probability. For each public chain, a later analysis derived a clonal expansion index from normalized ranks of inferred template counts within each repertoire. In a later analysis, generation probabilities were computed with a VDJ recombination model fitted to out-of-frame rearrangements, and the resulting probabilities were checked against IGoR. A later analysis scored TCR-TCR, TCR-HLA and TCR-CMV co-occurrence with hypergeometric tests, applying a repertoire-size bias correction to TCR pairs. A later analysis estimated false discovery rates by permuting HLA or CMV assignments 20 times. In a later analysis, co-occurring TCRs were grouped with DBSCAN, and TCRdist sequence similarity was added when clustering was performed within HLA-allele-positive subsets. Repertoires with fewer than 30,000 or more than 120,000 public chains were left out of co-occurrence clustering, as were several repertoires with anomalous nucleotide sharing. TCRdb obtained this table from immuneACCESS and retained in-frame rearrangements with V and J assigned. These tables miss some clones; where compared with another copy, unresolved V genes account for less than half of the shortfall, and the remainder is unexplained. V, J and clone size reflect that table, while D and trimming were determined from the DNA. A total of over 100,000 clones appear in this sample, roughly 79% of them only once. The ten most abundant clones make up over 7% of the sample.

The cohort comprised 666 healthy bone marrow donors. At the time of sampling, every cohort member was nominally healthy, though immune exposures that went unrecorded were likely present. The donor tested CMV seropositive and was one of the 289 seropositive cohort members. Every donor gave a peripheral blood sample, and the peripheral blood mononuclear cells from that sample were used for TCR beta sequencing. Genomic DNA extraction from the blood cell samples was performed with the Qiagen DNeasy Blood Extraction Kit. This receptor was taken from a woman in her fifties or sixties in good health and CMV-seropositive. The specimen was PBMCs.

At the DNA level, the sequence is TGTGCCAGCAGCTTAGGGAGCACCCGAAATTCACCCCTCCACTTT. The translation is CASSLGSTRNSPLHF. Here the chain combines TRBV7-9 and TRBJ1-6; the D gene cannot be named for sure. Relative to germline, V is 1 base shorter and J is 7 bases shorter, with 11 bases between their ends. From a lookup of the germline V gene (reference sequence), CDR1 and CDR2 are SEHNR and FQNEAQ. Measured from the cysteine to the phenylalanine, the CDR3 is 15 residues long. The only DNA kept is the CDR3, 45 bases in frame from the first base. With the rest looked up from the reference TRBV7-9 and TRBJ1-6 genes rather than sequenced, the full variable domain is DTGVSQNPRHKITKRGQNVTFRCDPISEHNRLYWYRQTLGQGPEFLTYFQNEAQLEKSRLLSDRFSAERPKGSFSTLEIQRTEQGDSAMYLCASSLGSTRNSPLHFGNGTRLTVT.